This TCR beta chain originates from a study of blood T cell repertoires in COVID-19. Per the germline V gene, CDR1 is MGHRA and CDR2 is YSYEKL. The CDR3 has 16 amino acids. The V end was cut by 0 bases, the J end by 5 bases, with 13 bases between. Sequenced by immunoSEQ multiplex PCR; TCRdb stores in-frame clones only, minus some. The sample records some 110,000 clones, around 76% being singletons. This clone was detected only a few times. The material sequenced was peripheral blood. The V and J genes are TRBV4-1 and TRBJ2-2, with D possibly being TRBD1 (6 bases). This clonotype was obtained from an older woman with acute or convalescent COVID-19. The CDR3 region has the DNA TGCGCCAGCAGCCAAGATGGGACACAATTGACCGGGGAGCTGTTTTTT. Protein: CASSQDGTQLTGELFF.